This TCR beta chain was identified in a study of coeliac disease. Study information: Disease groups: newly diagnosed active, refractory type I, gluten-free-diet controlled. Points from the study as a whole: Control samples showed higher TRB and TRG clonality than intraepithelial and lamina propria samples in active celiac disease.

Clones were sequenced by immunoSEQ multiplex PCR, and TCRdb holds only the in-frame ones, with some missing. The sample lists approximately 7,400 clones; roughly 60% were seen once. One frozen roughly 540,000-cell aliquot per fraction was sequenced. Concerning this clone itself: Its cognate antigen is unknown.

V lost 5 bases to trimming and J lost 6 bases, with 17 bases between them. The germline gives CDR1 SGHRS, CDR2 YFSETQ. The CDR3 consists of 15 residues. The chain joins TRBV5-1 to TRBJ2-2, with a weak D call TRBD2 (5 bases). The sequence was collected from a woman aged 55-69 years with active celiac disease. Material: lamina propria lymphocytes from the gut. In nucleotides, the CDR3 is TGCGCCAGCAGGTTCTTCGAGGGAATATCCGGGGAGCTGTTTTTT. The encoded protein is CASRFFEGISGELFF.